Each of the 9 T cell receptor beta chains below was sequenced from the same sample in a study of shared clonotypes between healthy human individuals. Data came from immunoSEQ multiplex PCR; TCRdb stores just in-frame clones and leaves some out. The table records around 1.5 million clones, 95% to 99% of them present only once. Material: naive CD4+ T cells sorted from blood. Noted subset: CD45RA+ positively selected. The receptors were gathered from a man aged 25-40 years in good health.

The chain uses TRBV27 and TRBJ1-2, with D unclear. Germline CDR1 MNHEY, CDR2 SMNVEV (reference sequence). The CDR3 loop spans 14 amino acids. V was trimmed by 2 bases and J by 5 bases, leaving 12 bases between them. The CDR3 sequence is CASSLDPKGYGYTF. Written as DNA, the CDR3 is TGTGCCAGCAGTTTAGACCCCAAGGGATATGGCTACACCTTC.

The CDR3: CASSGGLETQYF. Here the CDR3 DNA reads TGTGCCAGCAGCGGGGGGTTAGAGACCCAGTACTTC. This chain connects TRBV28 to TRBJ2-5; 7 bases map to TRBD2. The CDR3 sequence is 12 residues long. Per the germline V gene, CDR1 is MDHEN and CDR2 is SYDVKM. Trimming removed 6 bases from V and 4 bases from J; junction bases left unmatched: 2.

V gene TRBV6-5 combines with J gene TRBJ1-1; no clear D. Germline CDR1 is MNHEY and CDR2 is SVGAGI. The V end lost 5 bases, the J end lost 4 bases, and 14 bases lay between the germline ends. This CDR3 contains 14 residues. CDR3 in DNA: TGTGCCAGCAGTGAAGGGCATAGAGGCACTGAAGCTTTCTTT. Protein sequence: CASSEGHRGTEAFF.

The J gene is TRBJ2-3, the V gene TRBV29-1, with D unclear. Germline CDR1 is SQVTM and CDR2 is ANQGSEA. The V end lost 3 bases, the J end lost 6 bases, and 13 bases lay between the germline ends. The CDR3 spans 13 residues. CDR3 region: CSVDHLVLDTQYF. In DNA form, the CDR3 reads TGCAGCGTTGACCATCTAGTACTTGATACGCAGTATTTT.

The chain carries TRBV19 and TRBJ1-2; a weak D match, TRBD1 (6 bases). This CDR3 contains 14 residues. Germline loops: CDR1 LNHDA, CDR2 SQIVND (reference sequence). V was shortened by 6 bases and J by 2 bases, with 13 bases between the two germline ends. CDR3 loop: CASRGPGANYGYTF. In DNA, the CDR3 is TGTGCCAGTAGGGGGCCGGGGGCAAACTATGGCTACACCTTC.

The CDR3 DNA follows: TGTGCCAGCCGGGACAGGGGTTATGGCTACACCTTC. It translates to CASRDRGYGYTF. The chain has TRBV6-5 and TRBJ1-2; 10 bases map to TRBD1. J lost 5 bases, V lost 8 bases, and 2 bases had no gene match. Looked up from germline, CDR1 is MNHEY and CDR2 is SVGAGI. The CDR3 length is 12 residues.

The chain employs TRBV29-1 and TRBJ1-2; TRBD1 agrees at 9 bases. Losses at the gene ends were 3 bases for V and 7 bases for J; bases not matched to a gene: 6. The CDR3 extends over 13 amino acids. Germline-derived CDR1 and CDR2 are SQVTM and ANQGSEA. CDR3 region: CSVEGYRGPGYTF. Written as DNA, the CDR3 is TGCAGCGTTGAGGGATACAGGGGGCCTGGCTACACCTTC.

The CDR3 is CAISGTSGDSSYEQYF. The CDR3 coding sequence is TGTGCCATCAGCGGGACTAGCGGGGACAGCTCCTACGAGCAGTACTTC. The chain carries TRBV10-3 and TRBJ2-7, with 13 bases matching TRBD2. CDR3 size: 16 residues. The V gene's germline CDR1 is ENHRY and CDR2 SYGVKD. J was trimmed by 0 bases and V by 6 bases; bases with no gene match: 5.

This chain links TRBV27 with TRBJ2-1, with TRBD2 matching over 8 bases. From germline, CDR1 is MNHEY and CDR2 SMNVEV (reference sequence). This CDR3 contains 13 residues. J lost 8 bases, V lost 3 bases, and 3 bases had no gene match. The CDR3 loop reads CASSFSSGHEQFF. The DNA of the CDR3 is TGTGCCAGCAGTTTTTCTAGCGGGCATGAGCAGTTCTTC.